The TCR beta chain under discussion was sequenced for a study of blood T cell repertoires in COVID-19. Study-level information: COVID-19 samples, acute and convalescent, were from the United States, Italy and Spain. Sample material is recorded as cDNA or gDNA derived from T cells, B-cell-depleted T cells, or PBMCs.

As processed by the authors: From reference gene primer amplification, estimates of nucleated cell counts were derived. The assay was immunoSEQ multiplex PCR, and TCRdb's table has in-frame clones only and misses some. V and J calls and clone size are copied from that table; D and trimming were computed from the DNA. This sample has some 67,000 clones, with around nine tenths found just once. CDR1 and CDR2 (germline): MNHNY, SVGAGI (reference sequence). CDR3 length: 13 residues. Trimming shortened V by 6 bases and J by 2 bases, and 10 bases separated the two germline ends. The specimen was peripheral blood. V gene TRBV6-6 combines with J gene TRBJ1-2; maybe TRBD1 (6 bases). The source is a woman aged 18-35 years with acute or convalescent COVID-19. The CDR3 DNA reads TGTGCCAGCAGCCAGGACAGAAACTATGGCTACACCTTC. It translates to CASSQDRNYGYTF.